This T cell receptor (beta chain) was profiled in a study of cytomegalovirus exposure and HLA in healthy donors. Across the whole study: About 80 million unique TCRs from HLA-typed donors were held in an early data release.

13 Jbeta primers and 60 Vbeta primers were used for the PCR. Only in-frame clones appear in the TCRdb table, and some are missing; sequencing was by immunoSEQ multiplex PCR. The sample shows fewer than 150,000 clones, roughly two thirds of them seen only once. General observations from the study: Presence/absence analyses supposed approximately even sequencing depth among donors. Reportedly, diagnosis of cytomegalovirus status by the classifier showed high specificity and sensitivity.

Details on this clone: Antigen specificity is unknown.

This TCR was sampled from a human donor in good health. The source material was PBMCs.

The CDR3 sequence is CASSYSRYRPWTEAFF. Here the CDR3 DNA reads TGTGCCAGCAGTTACTCCCGTTACAGGCCGTGGACTGAAGCTTTCTTT. This chain joins TRBV6-5 and TRBJ1-1; perhaps TRBD1 as D (5 bases). The CDR3 loop spans 16 amino acids. The germline gives CDR1 MNHEY, CDR2 SVGAGI. Trimming shortened V by 0 bases and J by 5 bases, and 16 bases separated the two germline ends.